The 8 T cell receptor beta chains given below trace back to one sample, sequenced in a study of cytomegalovirus exposure and HLA in healthy donors. The PCR used 60 Vbeta and 13 Jbeta primers. Sequencing was performed with immunoSEQ multiplex PCR; in TCRdb, only in-frame clones are kept and a portion is missing. The repertoire holds some 130,000 clones, with 70% to 85% as singletons. Specimen: PBMCs. These receptors were taken from a female donor in good health and CMV-seronegative.

About this clone itself: Other DNA sequences within the sample encode an identical CDR3. The chain combines TRBV28 with TRBJ2-7; TRBD1 agrees at 7 bases. Looked up from germline, CDR1 is MDHEN and CDR2 is SYDVKM. Trimming cost V 6 bases and J 4 bases; bases outside gene matches: 3. This CDR3 has 12 amino acids. CDR3 sequence reads: CASSVQGYEQYF. The DNA of the CDR3 is TGTGCCAGCAGCGTACAGGGGTACGAGCAGTACTTC.

The chain has TRBV19 and TRBJ1-3; D unresolved. The CDR3 totals 16 residues. Trimming removed 5 bases at V and 0 bases at J, with 14 bases between. CDR1 LNHDA and CDR2 SQIVND come from the germline V gene (reference sequence). This chain's CDR3 is CASSFLTDYSGNTIYF. In DNA form, the CDR3 reads TGTGCCAGTAGTTTCTTGACGGACTACTCTGGAAACACCATATATTTT. Drawing the rest from reference TRBV19 and TRBJ1-3, the complete variable domain is DGGITQSPKYLFRKEGQNVTLSCEQNLNHDAMYWYRQDPGQGLRLIYYSQIVNDFQKGDIAEGYSVSREKKESFPLTVTSAQKNPTAFYLCASSFLTDYSGNTIYFGEGSWLTVV.

V is TRBV5-6 and J is TRBJ2-3; 10 nucleotides match TRBD1. Germline V gene lookup returns CDR1 SGHDT and CDR2 YYEEEE. Unmatched junction bases numbered 11, after V lost 3 bases and J lost 4 bases. The CDR3 has 17 residues. The CDR3 protein is CASSWRDRGLVADTQYF. CDR3 DNA: TGTGCCAGCAGCTGGCGGGACAGGGGATTAGTGGCAGATACGCAGTATTTT.

The rearrangement joins TRBV2 to TRBJ2-7; D might be TRBD1 (9 bases). The CDR3 is 14 residues long. The ends were cut back, 7 bases at V and 6 bases at J, with 19 bases in the middle. Germline V gene sequence: CDR1 SNHLY, CDR2 FYNNEI. CDR3 loop: CASMMVAGQGEQYF. DNA of the CDR3: TGTGCCAGCATGATGGTAGCGGGACAGGGCGAGCAGTACTTC.

The chain couples TRBV19 to TRBJ2-3, with TRBD1 matching over 7 bases. CDR3 length equals 16 residues. V lost 3 bases, J lost 1 base, and 7 bases stayed unmatched. The germline V gene encodes CDR1 LNHDA and CDR2 SQIVND (reference sequence). CDR3 amino acids: CASSIRDSVRTDTQYF. The CDR3 region has the DNA TGTGCCAGTAGTATCCGGGACAGCGTTCGCACAGATACGCAGTATTTT.

The chain is built from TRBV7-8 and TRBJ1-2, with 8 positions matching TRBD1. The ends lost 5 bases at V and 4 bases at J; junction bases unmatched: 3. The CDR3 loop spans 13 amino acids. CDR1 and CDR2 (germline): SGHVS, FQNEAQ. CDR3 loop: CASSRDRSYGYTF. DNA for the CDR3: TGTGCCAGCAGCCGGGACAGGTCCTATGGCTACACCTTC.

The V call is TRBV27, the J call TRBJ1-6; 11 bases agree with TRBD1. The CDR3 consists of 19 residues. Germline CDR1 MNHEY, CDR2 SMNVEV (reference sequence). Unmatched junction bases numbered 9, after V lost 5 bases and J lost 0 bases. CDR3 nucleotides: TGTGCCAGCAGTCCGGGGACAGGGGGGCCTAGCTCCTATAATTCACCCCTCCACTTT. Its translation is CASSPGTGGPSSYNSPLHF.

The CDR3 DNA is TGTGCCAGCAGACCTAAGACAGGAGCTGGGGCCAACGTCCTGACTTTC. Translated, it gives CASRPKTGAGANVLTF. The chain links TRBV28 to TRBJ2-6; D is possibly TRBD1 (6 bases). CDR1 MDHEN and CDR2 SYDVKM come from the germline V gene. The ends were cut back, 6 bases at V and 2 bases at J, with 14 bases in the middle. CDR3 length equals 16 residues.